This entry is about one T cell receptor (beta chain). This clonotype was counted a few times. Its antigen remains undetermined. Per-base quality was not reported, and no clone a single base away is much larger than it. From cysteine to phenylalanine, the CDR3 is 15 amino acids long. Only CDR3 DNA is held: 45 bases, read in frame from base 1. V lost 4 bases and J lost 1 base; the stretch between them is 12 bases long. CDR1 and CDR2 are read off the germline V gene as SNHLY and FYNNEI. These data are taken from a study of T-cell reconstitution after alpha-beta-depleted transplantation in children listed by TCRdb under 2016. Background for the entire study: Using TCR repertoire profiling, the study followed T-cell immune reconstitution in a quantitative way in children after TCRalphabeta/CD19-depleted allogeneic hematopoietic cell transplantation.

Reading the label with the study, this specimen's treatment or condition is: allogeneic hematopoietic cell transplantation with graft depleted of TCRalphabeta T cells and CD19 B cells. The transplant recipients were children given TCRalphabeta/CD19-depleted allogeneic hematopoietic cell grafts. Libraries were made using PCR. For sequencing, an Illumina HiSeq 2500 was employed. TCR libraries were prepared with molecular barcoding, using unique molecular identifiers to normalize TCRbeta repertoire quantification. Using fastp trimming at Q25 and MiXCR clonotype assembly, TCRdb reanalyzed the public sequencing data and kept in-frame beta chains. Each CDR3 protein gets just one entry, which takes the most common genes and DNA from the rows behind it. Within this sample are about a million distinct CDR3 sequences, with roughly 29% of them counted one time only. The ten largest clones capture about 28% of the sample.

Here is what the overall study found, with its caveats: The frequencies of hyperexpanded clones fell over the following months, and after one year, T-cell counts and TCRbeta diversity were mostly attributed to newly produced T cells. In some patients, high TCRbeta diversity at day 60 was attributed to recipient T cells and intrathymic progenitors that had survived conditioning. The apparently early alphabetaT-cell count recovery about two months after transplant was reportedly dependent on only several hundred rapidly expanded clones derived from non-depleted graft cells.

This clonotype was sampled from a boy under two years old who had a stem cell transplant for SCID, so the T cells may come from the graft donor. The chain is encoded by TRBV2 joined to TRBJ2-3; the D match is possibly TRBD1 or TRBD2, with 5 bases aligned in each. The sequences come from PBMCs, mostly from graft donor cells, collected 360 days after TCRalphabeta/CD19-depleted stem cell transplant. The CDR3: CASSAPQGGTDTQYF. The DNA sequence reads TGTGCCAGCAGTGCTCCCCAGGGAGGCACAGATACGCAGTATTTT.